In this sample, the clone carrying this T cell receptor (beta chain) turned up a few times. As yet, its antigen is unknown. This record comes from a study of CD8+ T cells in alopecia areata. TCR sequencing used cDNA made by reverse transcription of extracted RNA. Profiled with immunoSEQ multiplex PCR; TCRdb holds only in-frame clones, not every one. Here the sample spans some 210,000 clones, roughly three fifths being singletons. Treatment reported: oral pan-JAK inhibitor, 5-10 mg twice daily. Study-level results: Relative to normal scalp, lesional scalp, especially alopecia totalis/universalis, showed higher clonality.

The sequencing used CD4+ T cells sorted from blood, collected around week 44, from a patient treated with tofacitinib. This sequence was found in a human donor with alopecia areata.

CDR3 loop: CASRGETGANVLTF. Written as DNA, the CDR3 is TGTGCCAGCCGAGGGGAGACTGGGGCCAACGTCCTGACTTTC. This rearrangement joins TRBV11-1 to TRBJ2-6; either TRBD1 or TRBD2 may supply D (5 bases each). CDR3 length: 14 residues. Germline assignment: CDR1 SGHAT and CDR2 FQDESV (reference sequence). V lost 8 bases to trimming and J lost 2 bases, with 10 bases between them. Looking up the rest from reference TRBV11-1 and TRBJ2-6 gives the full variable domain: EAEVAQSPRYKITEKSQAVAFWCDPISGHATLYWYRQILGQGPELLVQFQDESVVDDSQLPKDRFSAERLKGVDSTLKIQPAELGDSAMYLCASRGETGANVLTFGAGSRLTVL.